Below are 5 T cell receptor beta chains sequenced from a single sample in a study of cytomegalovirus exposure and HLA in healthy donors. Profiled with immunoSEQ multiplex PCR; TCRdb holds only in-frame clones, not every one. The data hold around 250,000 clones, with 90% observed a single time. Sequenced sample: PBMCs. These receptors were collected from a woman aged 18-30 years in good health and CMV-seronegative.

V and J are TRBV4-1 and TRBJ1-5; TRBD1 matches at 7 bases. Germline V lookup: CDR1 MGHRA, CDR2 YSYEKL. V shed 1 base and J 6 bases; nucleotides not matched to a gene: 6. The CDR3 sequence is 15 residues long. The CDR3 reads CASSQADREIQPQHF. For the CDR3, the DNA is TGCGCCAGCAGCCAAGCCGACAGGGAGATTCAGCCCCAGCATTTT.

CDR3 DNA: TGTGCCAGCAGTTACTACAGGACGGAGACCCAGTACTTC. This encodes CASSYYRTETQYF. This chain uses TRBV6-5 with TRBJ2-5; possible D gene TRBD1, 5 bases. Germline V gives CDR1 MNHEY, CDR2 SVGAGI. V was shortened by 1 base and J by 5 bases, with 8 bases between the two germline ends. The CDR3 is 13 amino acids.

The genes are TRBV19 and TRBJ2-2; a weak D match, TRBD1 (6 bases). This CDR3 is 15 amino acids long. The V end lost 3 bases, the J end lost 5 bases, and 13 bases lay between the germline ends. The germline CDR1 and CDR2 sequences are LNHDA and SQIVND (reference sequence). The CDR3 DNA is TGTGCCAGTAGTATTCCACAGGGAGAGACCGGGGAGCTGTTTTTT. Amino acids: CASSIPQGETGELFF.

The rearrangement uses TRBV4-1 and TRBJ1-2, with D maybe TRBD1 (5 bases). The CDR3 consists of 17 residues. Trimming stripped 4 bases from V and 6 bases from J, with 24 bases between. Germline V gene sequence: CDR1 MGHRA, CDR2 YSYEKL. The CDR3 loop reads CASSRPQDTGLIDGYTF. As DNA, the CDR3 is TGCGCCAGCAGCCGTCCCCAGGACACGGGCTTAATTGATGGCTACACCTTC.

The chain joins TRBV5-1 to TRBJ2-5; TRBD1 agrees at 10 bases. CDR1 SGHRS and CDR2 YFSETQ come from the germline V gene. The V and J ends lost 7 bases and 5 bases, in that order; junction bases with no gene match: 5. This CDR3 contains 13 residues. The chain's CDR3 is CASDRGPGETQYF. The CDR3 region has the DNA TGCGCCAGCGACAGGGGGCCGGGGGAGACCCAGTACTTC.